The table lists the clone carrying this T cell receptor beta chain with many counts. Its cognate antigen is unknown. The record originates from a study of post-analysis software for immune sequencing data. Study details: Relapsing-remitting, secondary progressive and progressive-relapsing multiple sclerosis courses were included.

Points from the study as a whole: By F measure, strong co-clustering occurred among samples prepared in the same batch. Multiple sclerosis patients had significantly lower normalized Chao1 diversity than controls. Five TRBV segments were significantly more frequent in patients than in controls. TRBV5-6, TRBV5-1 and TRBV20-1 were among these segments.

Unique molecular identifiers tagged the TCR beta cDNA libraries. TCRdb analysed the PCR reads with MiXCR anew, one entry per CDR3 protein. The repertoire holds a few hundred thousand distinct CDR3 sequences, roughly 35% seen once, with over 10% in the top ten. V lost 1 base, J lost 7 bases, and 14 bases stayed unmatched. This CDR3 is 16 amino acids long. From germline, CDR1 is DFQATT and CDR2 SNEGSKA (reference sequence). The chain employs TRBV20-1 and TRBJ2-5; 8 bases align to TRBD1. The specimen was blood. This TCR came from a girl between 5 and 17 years old with multiple sclerosis. The CDR3 bases are TGCAGTGCTAGAGGCCCGCGGTCGGGACAGGTGTTGACCCAGTACTTC. This codes for CSARGPRSGQVLTQYF.